This T cell receptor beta chain was profiled in a study of blood T cell repertoires in COVID-19. Across the whole study: Nucleic acid was either cDNA or gDNA, and it came from T cells, B-cell-depleted T cells, or PBMCs.

Germline trimming cut 6 bases from V and 7 bases from J; bases unmatched to any gene: 11. The CDR3 consists of 16 residues. Germline V gene lookup returns CDR1 LNHDA and CDR2 SQIVND (reference sequence). Measured with immunoSEQ multiplex PCR; TCRdb has only the in-frame clones, and not every one. In the table there are over 70,000 clones, 80% of which are singletons. The chain carries TRBV19 and TRBJ2-1, with 11 nucleotides matching TRBD2. The clonotype originates from a woman in her seventies with acute or convalescent COVID-19. The sequencing input was peripheral blood. DNA of the CDR3: TGTGCCAGTAGAAAAACTAGCGGGAGTACCACGAATGAGCAGTTCTTC. Its translation: CASRKTSGSTTNEQFF.